The present T cell receptor beta chain was sequenced within a study of human T cells and chemical hapten exposure. Study overall: Upper inner arm skin measuring approximately 2 cm by approximately 2 cm received 2% DPC for sensitization. A mostly female patient group had alopecia areata, totalis or universalis. General study findings and limits: Patch test score rose with PT1 expanded TCR count, significant at thresholds 8, 16 and 32, not 4. Expanded TCRs clustered into significantly more large CDR3 similarity groups than controls, the analysis revealed.

Time point in this sample: pre-sensitization, week 0. Described treatment: therapeutic diphenylcyclopropenone sensitization with weekly scalp DPC. There are many counts of this clonotype. Its cognate antigen is unknown. This CDR3 has 14 amino acids. Germline CDR1 KGHSH, CDR2 LQKENI. The V gene lost 2 bases and the J gene lost 7 bases, with 15 bases spanning the gap. TCRdb processed the RACE reads anew with MiXCR; each CDR3 protein has one entry. The table shows some 84,000 distinct CDR3 sequences, with about 8.5% occurring only once. The sample was whole blood, taken in connection with sensitization to the hapten diphenylcyclopropenone (DPC). The TCR originated in a man in his forties or fifties with alopecia areata. Some clones in this sample may be carry-over from other donors' samples. This chain uses TRBV18 with TRBJ2-7; possible D gene TRBD1, 6 bases. The CDR3 is CASSPGQPRKEQYV. The CDR3 DNA sequence: TGTGCCAGCTCACCAGGACAGCCTCGTAAAGAGCAGTACGTC.